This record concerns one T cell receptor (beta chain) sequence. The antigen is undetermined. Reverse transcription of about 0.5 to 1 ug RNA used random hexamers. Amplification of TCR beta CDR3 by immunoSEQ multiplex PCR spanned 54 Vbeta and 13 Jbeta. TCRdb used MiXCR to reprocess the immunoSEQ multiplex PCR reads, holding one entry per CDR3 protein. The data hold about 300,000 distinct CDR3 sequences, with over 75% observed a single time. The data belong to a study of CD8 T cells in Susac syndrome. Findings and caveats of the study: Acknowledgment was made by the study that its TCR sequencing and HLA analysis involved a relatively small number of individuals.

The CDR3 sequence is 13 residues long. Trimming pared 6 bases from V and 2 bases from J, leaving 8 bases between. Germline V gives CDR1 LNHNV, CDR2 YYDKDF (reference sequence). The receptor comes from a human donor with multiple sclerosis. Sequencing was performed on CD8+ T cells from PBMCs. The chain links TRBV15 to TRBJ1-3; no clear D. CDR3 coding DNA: TGTGCCACCAGAGAAATGCCTGGAAACACCATATATTTT. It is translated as CATREMPGNTIYF.